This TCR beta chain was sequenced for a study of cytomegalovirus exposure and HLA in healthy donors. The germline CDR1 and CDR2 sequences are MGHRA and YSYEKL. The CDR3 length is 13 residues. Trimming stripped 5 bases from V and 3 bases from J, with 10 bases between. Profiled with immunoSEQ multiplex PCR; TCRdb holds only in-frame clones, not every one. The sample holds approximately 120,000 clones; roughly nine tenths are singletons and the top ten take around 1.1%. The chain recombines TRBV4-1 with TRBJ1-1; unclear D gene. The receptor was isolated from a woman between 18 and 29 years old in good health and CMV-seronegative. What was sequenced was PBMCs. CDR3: CASSFKGDTEAFF. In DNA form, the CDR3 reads TGCGCCAGCAGCTTTAAGGGAGACACTGAAGCTTTCTTT.